The clone carrying this T cell receptor beta chain was seen only a few times. Its antigen is currently unknown. The germline V gene encodes CDR1 SQVTM and CDR2 ANQGSEA. The ends were cut back, 5 bases at V and 4 bases at J, with 17 bases in the middle. The CDR3 consists of 14 residues. The data were taken from a study of T cells after yellow fever vaccination. Universal primer sites and UMIs were introduced during 5'RACE template-switching synthesis of TCR cDNA. TCRdb reprocessed the 5' RACE reads with MiXCR, giving one entry per CDR3 protein. Of around 350,000 distinct CDR3 sequences detected, approximately 10% appear once; the ten largest clones hold 18%. General observations from the study: Among primary-vaccination clones, most reappeared after the booster, at almost 98% for CD4 and more than 85% for CD8. Shared CD4/CD8 clonotypes were a small share, likely from convergent recombination. Contaminating bulk clonotypes could be abundant in FACS-sorted repertoires.

This material consisted of PBMCs, taken on the day of the first yellow fever vaccination. This clonotype originated in a man between 18 and 29 years old who received the YFV17D yellow fever vaccine. This chain joins TRBV29-1 and TRBJ1-2; TRBD1 might be the D (6 bases). The CDR3 DNA reads as TGCAGCGTTATTCGGACAGCCAGTCCCTATGGCTACACCTTC. Translating gives CSVIRTASPYGYTF.